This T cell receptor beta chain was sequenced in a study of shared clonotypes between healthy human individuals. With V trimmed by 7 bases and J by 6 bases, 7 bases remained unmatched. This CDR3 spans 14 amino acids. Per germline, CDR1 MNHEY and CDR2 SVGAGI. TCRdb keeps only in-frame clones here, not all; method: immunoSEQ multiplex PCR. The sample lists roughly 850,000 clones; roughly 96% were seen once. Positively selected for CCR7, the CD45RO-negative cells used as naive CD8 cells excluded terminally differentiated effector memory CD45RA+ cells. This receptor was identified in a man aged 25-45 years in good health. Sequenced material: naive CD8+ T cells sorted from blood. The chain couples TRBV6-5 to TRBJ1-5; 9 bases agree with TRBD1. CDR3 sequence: CASTPGQGRQPQHF. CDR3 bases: TGTGCCAGCACCCCGGGACAGGGCCGTCAGCCCCAGCATTTT.